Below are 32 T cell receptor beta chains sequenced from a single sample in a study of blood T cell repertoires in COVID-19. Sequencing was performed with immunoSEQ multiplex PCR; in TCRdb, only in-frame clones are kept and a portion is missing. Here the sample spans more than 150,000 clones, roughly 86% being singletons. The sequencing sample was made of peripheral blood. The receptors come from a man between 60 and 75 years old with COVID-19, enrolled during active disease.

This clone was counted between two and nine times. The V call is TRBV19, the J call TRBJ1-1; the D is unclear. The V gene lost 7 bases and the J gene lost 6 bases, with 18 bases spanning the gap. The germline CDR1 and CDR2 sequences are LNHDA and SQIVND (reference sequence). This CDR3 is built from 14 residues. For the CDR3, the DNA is TGTGCCAGTATTTTGTTTGGGAGTAGTTCTGAAGCTTTCTTT. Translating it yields CASILFGSSSEAFF.

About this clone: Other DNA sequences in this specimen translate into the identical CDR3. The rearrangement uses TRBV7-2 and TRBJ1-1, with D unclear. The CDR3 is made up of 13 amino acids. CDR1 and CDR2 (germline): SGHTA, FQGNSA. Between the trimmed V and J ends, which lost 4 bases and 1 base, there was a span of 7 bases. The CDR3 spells CASSSTGNTEAFF. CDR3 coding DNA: TGTGCCAGCAGCTCCACGGGGAACACTGAAGCTTTCTTT. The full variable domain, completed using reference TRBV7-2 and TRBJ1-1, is GAGVSQSPSNKVTEKGKDVELRCDPISGHTALYWYRQSLGQGLEFLIYFQGNSAPDKSGLPSDRFSAERTGGSVSTLTIQRTQQEDSAVYLCASSSTGNTEAFFGQGTRLTVV.

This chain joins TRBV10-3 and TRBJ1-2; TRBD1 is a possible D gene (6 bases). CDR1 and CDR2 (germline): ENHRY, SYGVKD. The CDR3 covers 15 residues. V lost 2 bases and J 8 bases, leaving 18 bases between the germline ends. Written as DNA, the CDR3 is TGTGCCATCAGTGAGCTGCAGGGGCAGGCTGCGGGCTACACCTTC. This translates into CAISELQGQAAGYTF.

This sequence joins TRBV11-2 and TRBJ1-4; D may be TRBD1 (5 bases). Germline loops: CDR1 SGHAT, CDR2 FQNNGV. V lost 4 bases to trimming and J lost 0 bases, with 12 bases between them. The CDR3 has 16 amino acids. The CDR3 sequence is CASSSPWGATNEKLFF. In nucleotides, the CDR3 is TGTGCCAGCAGCTCCCCATGGGGGGCAACTAATGAAAAACTGTTTTTT.

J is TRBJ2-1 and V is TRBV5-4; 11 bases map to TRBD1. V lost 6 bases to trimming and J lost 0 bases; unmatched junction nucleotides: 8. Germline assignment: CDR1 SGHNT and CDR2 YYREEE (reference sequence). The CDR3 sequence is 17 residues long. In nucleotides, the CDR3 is TGTGCCAGCATACATACCGGGACAGGGGGCTCCTACAATGAGCAGTTCTTC. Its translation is CASIHTGTGGSYNEQFF.

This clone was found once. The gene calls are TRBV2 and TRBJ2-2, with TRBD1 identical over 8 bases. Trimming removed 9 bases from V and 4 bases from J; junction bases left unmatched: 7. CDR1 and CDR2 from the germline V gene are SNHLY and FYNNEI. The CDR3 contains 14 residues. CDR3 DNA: TGTGCCAGGGCGAGGACAGGGACCACCGGGGAGCTGTTTTTT. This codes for CARARTGTTGELFF.

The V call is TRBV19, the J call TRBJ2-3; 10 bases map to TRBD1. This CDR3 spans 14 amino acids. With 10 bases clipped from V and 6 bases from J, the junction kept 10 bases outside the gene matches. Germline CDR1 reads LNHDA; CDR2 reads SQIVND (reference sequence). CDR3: CATRTGGQGDTQYF. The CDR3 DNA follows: TGTGCCACACGGACAGGGGGTCAGGGGGATACGCAGTATTTT.

CDR3 DNA: TGTGCCAGCAGTGAGGGACAGCCGCCCTACGAGCAGTACTTC. Amino acids: CASSEGQPPYEQYF. V gene TRBV6-1 combines with J gene TRBJ2-7, with 7 positions matching TRBD1. CDR1 is MNHNS and CDR2 is SASEGT in the germline V gene. The CDR3 runs 14 residues. V shed 3 bases and J 2 bases; nucleotides not matched to a gene: 4.

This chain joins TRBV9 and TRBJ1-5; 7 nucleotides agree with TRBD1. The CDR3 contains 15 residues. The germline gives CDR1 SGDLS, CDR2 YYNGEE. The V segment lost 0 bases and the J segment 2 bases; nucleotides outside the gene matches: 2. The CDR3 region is CASSVDGTGNQPQHF. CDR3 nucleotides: TGTGCCAGCAGCGTAGACGGGACAGGCAATCAGCCCCAGCATTTT. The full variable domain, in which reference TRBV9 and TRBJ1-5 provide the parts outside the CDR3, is DSGVTQTPKHLITATGQRVTLRCSPRSGDLSVYWYQQSLDQGLQFLIQYYNGEERAKGNILERFSAQQFPDLHSELNLSSLELGDSALYFCASSVDGTGNQPQHFGDGTRLSIL.

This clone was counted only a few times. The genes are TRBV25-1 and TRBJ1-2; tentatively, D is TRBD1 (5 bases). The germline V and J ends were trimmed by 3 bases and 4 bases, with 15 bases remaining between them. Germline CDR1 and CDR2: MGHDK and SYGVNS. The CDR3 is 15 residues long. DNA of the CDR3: TGTGCCAGCAGTGAGGCAGGGAGGCTAGTCTATGGCTACACCTTC. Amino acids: CASSEAGRLVYGYTF.

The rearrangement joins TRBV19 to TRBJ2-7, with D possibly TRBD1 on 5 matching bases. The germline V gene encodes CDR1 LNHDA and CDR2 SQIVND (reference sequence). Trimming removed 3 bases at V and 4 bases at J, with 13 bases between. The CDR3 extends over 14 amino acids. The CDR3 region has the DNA TGTGCCAGTAGTATTGGGGCGATTACTTACGAGCAGTACTTC. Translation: CASSIGAITYEQYF. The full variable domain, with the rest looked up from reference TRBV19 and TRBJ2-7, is DGGITQSPKYLFRKEGQNVTLSCEQNLNHDAMYWYRQDPGQGLRLIYYSQIVNDFQKGDIAEGYSVSREKKESFPLTVTSAQKNPTAFYLCASSIGAITYEQYFGPGTRLTVT.

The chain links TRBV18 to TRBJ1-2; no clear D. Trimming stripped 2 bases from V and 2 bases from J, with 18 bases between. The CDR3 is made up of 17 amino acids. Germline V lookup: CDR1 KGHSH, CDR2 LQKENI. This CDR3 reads CASSPTVGLAKNYGYTF. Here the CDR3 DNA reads TGTGCCAGCTCACCAACGGTCGGACTGGCAAAAAACTATGGCTACACCTTC.

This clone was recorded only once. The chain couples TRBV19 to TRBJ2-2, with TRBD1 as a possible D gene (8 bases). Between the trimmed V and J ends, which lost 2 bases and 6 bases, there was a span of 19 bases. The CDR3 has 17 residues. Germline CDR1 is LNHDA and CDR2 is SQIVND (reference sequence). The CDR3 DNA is TGTGCCAGTAGTATACCTACAGGGGGGGGTTTCGCCGGGGAGCTGTTTTTT. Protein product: CASSIPTGGGFAGELFF.

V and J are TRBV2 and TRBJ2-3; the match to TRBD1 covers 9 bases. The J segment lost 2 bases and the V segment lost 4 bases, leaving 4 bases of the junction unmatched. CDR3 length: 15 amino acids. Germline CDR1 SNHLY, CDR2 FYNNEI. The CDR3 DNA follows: TGTGCCAGCAGTGCCGGGACAGGGTCCACAGATACGCAGTATTTT. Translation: CASSAGTGSTDTQYF.

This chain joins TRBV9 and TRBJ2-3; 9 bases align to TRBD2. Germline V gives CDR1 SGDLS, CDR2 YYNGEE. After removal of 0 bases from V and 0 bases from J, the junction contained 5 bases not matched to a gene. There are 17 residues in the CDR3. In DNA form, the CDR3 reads TGTGCCAGCAGCGTAGGTAGCGGGGGTCCTAGCACAGATACGCAGTATTTT. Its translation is CASSVGSGGPSTDTQYF. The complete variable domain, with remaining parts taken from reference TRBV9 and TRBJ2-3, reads DSGVTQTPKHLITATGQRVTLRCSPRSGDLSVYWYQQSLDQGLQFLIQYYNGEERAKGNILERFSAQQFPDLHSELNLSSLELGDSALYFCASSVGSGGPSTDTQYFGPGTRLTVL.

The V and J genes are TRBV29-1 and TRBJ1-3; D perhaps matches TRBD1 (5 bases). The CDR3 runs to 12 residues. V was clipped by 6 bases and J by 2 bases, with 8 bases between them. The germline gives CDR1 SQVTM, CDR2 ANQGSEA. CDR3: CSVSDTGNTIYF. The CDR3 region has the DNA TGCAGCGTCTCGGACACTGGAAACACCATATATTTT.

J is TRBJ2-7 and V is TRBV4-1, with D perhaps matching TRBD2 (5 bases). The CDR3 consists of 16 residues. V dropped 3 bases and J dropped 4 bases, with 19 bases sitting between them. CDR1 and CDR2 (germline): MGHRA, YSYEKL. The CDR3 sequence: CASSQMEASRPYEQYF. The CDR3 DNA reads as TGCGCCAGCAGCCAGATGGAGGCGTCAAGGCCATACGAGCAGTACTTC.

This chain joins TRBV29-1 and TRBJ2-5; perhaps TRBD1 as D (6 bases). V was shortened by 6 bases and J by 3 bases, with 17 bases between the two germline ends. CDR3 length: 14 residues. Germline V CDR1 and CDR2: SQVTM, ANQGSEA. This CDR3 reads CSVPESQGKETQYF. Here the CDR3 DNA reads TGCAGCGTCCCAGAGTCGCAGGGGAAAGAGACCCAGTACTTC. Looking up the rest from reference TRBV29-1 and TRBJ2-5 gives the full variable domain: SAVISQKPSRDICQRGTSLTIQCQVDSQVTMMFWYRQQPGQSLTLIATANQGSEATYESGFVIDKFPISRPNLTFSTLTVSNMSPEDSSIYLCSVPESQGKETQYFGPGTRLLVL.

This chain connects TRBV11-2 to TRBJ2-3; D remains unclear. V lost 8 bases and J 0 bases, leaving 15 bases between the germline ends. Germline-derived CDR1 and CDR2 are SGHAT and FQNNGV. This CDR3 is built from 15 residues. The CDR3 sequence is CASSVVLASTDTQYF. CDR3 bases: TGTGCCAGCTCCGTTGTCCTGGCAAGCACAGATACGCAGTATTTT.

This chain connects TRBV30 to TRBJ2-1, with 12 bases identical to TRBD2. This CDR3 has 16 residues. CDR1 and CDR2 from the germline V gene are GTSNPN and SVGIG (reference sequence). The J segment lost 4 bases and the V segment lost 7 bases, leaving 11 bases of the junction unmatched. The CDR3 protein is CAFKNGLAGPYNEQFF. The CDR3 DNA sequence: TGTGCCTTCAAAAATGGACTAGCGGGACCGTACAATGAGCAGTTCTTC.

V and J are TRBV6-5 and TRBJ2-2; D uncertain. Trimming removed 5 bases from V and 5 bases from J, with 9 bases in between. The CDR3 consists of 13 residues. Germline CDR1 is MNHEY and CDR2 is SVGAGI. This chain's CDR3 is CASSPYQTGELFF. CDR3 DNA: TGTGCCAGCAGTCCTTACCAGACCGGGGAGCTGTTTTTT.

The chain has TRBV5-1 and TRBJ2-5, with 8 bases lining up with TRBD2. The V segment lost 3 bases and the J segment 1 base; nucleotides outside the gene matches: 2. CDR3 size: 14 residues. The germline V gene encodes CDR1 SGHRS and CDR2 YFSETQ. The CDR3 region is CASSSGGSQETQYF. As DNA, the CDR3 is TGCGCCAGCAGCTCGGGGGGGTCCCAAGAGACCCAGTACTTC.

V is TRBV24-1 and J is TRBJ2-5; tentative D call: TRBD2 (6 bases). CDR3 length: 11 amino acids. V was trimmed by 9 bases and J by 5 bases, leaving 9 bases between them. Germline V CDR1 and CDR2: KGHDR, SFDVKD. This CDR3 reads CATGGGETQYF. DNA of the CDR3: TGTGCCACCGGCGGAGGGGAGACCCAGTACTTC.

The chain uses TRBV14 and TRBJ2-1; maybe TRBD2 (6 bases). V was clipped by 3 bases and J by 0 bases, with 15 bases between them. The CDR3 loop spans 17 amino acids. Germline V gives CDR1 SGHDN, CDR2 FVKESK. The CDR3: CASSQGLKRSSYNEQFF. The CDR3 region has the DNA TGTGCCAGCAGCCAGGGACTGAAGAGGAGCTCCTACAATGAGCAGTTCTTC.

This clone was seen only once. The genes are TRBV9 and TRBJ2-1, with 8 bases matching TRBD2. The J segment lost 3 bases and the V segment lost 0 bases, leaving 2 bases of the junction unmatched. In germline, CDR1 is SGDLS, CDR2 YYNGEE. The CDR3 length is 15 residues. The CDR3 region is CASSVVLADYNEQFF. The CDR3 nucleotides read TGTGCCAGCAGCGTAGTACTAGCGGACTACAATGAGCAGTTCTTC.

CDR3 sequence: CASSKGRSDGGIYEQYF. The DNA for the CDR3 is TGTGCCAGCAGCAAAGGACGATCTGACGGGGGGATCTACGAGCAGTACTTC. The chain links TRBV21-1 to TRBJ2-7; the listed D gene, TRBD2, was not tested against the DNA. TRBV21-1 constitutes a pseudogene. The CDR3 has 17 residues.

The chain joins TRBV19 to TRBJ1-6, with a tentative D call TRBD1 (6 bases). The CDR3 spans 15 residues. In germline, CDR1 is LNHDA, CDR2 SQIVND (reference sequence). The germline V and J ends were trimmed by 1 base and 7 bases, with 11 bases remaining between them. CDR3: CASSIAGTYNSPLHF. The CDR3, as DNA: TGTGCCAGTAGTATAGCAGGGACATACAATTCACCCCTCCACTTT.

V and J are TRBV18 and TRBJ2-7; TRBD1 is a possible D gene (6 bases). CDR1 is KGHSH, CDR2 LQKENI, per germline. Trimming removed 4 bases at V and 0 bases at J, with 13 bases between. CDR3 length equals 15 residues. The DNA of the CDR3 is TGTGCCAGCTCACAGGACAGCCTGAGCTCCTACGAGCAGTACTTC. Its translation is CASSQDSLSSYEQYF.

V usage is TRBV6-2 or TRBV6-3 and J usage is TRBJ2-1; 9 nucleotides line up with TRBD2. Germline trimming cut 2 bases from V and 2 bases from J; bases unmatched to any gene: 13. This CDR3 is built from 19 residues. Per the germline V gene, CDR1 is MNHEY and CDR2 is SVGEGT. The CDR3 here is CASSYPVSDSGGTYNEQFF. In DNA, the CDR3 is TGTGCCAGCAGTTACCCGGTCTCCGATAGCGGGGGAACCTACAATGAGCAGTTCTTC.

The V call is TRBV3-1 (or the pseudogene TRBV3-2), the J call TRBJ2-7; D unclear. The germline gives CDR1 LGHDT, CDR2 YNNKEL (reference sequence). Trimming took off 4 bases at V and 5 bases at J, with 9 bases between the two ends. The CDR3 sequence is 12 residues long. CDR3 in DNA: TGTGCCAGCAGCCGGGTAGCACACGAGCAGTACTTC. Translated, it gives CASSRVAHEQYF.

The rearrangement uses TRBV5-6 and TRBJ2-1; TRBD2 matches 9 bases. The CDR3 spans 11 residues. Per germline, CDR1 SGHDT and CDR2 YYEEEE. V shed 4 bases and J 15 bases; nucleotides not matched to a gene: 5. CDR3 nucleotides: TGTGCCAGCAGCCGAGGACTAGCGTGGTTCTTC. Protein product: CASSRGLAWFF.

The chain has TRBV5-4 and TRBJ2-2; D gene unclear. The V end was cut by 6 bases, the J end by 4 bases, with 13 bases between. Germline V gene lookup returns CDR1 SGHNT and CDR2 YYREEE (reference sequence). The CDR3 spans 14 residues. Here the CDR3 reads CASTGLGSTGELFF. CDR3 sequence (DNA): TGTGCCAGCACAGGTTTAGGTTCCACCGGGGAGCTGTTTTTT. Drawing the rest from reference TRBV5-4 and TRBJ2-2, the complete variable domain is ETGVTQSPTHLIKTRGQQVTLRCSSQSGHNTVSWYQQALGQGPQFIFQYYREEENGRGNFPPRFSGLQFPNYSSELNVNALELDDSALYLCASTGLGSTGELFFGEGSRLTVL.